The sequence of this T cell receptor (beta chain) was determined in a study of cytomegalovirus exposure and HLA in healthy donors. The study ran its PCR with 60 Vbeta and 13 Jbeta primers. Using immunoSEQ multiplex PCR, the repertoire was profiled, and TCRdb retains in-frame clones only, with some absent. Seen here are 160,000 or so clones, about 75% observed once, and the top ten hold less than 8%. Points on this clone: What it recognizes is unknown.

Study-level findings and limits: Within an earlier analysis, most TCR beta V segments proved productive either about 87% or about 30% of the time. Immune exposure was documented only through CMV serostatus.

V dropped 1 base and J dropped 7; count of bases not matched to a gene: 5. Germline CDR1 MGHDK, CDR2 SYGVNS. This CDR3 has 15 residues. Sequencing was performed on PBMCs. The clonotype comes from a man in his forties in good health and CMV-seropositive. This sequence joins TRBV25-1 and TRBJ1-4; the match to TRBD1 covers 8 bases. CDR3 residues: CASSESGRGPEKLFF. The CDR3 region has the DNA TGTGCCAGCAGTGAATCGGGCAGGGGGCCTGAAAAACTGTTTTTT.